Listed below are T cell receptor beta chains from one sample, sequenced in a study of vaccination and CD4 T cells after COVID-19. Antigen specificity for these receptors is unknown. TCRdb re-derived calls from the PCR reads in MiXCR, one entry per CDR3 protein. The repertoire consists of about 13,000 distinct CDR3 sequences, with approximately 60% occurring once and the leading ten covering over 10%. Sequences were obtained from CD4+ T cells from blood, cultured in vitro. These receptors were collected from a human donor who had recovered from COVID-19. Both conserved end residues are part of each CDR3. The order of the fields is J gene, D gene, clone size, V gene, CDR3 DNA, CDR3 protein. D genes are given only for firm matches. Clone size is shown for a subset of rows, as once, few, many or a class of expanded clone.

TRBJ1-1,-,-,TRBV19,TGTGCCAGTAGTGCGCAGGGCAGCAGCACTGAAGCTTTCTTT,CASSAQGSSTEAFF
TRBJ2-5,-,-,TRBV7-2,TGTGCCAGCAGCCAATCCTCGGGTCCAGAGACCCAGTACTTC,CASSQSSGPETQYF
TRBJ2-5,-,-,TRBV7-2,TGTGCCAGCAGCTCCACGACAAGGAAAGAGACCCAGTACTTC,CASSSTTRKETQYF
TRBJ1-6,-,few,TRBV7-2,TGTGCCAGCAGTTCCGGAAGCTCCTATAATTCACCCCTCCACTTT,CASSSGSSYNSPLHF
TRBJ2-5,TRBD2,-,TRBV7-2,TGTGCCAGCCGCGTGGGCGGGGGGCCTCAAGAGACCCAGTACTTC,CASRVGGGPQETQYF
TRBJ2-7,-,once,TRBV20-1,TGCAGTGCTAGAGCACACGCCCCAAGGGCCGAGCAGTACTTC,CSARAHAPRAEQYF
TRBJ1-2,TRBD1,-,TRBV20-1,TGCAGTGTTAGAGATCCGGGACAGGGGGTTCGAGGCTACACCTTC,CSVRDPGQGVRGYTF
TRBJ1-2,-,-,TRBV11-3,TGTGCCAGCAGCTTAGGCGGGAATGGCTACACCTTC,CASSLGGNGYTF
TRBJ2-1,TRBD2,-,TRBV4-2,TGTGCCAGCAGCCTGGGACTAGGCAATGAGCAGTTCTTC,CASSLGLGNEQFF
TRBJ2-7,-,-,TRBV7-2,TGTGCCAGCAGCCGGAAGACAGGCGCCTACGAGCAGTACTTC,CASSRKTGAYEQYF
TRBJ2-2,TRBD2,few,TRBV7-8,TGTGCCAGCAGTTCCGGCGGGAGGGGCGTCGGGGAGCTGTTTTTT,CASSSGGRGVGELFF
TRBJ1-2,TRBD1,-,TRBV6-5,TGTGCCAGCAGTTACGGACAGGGGGAGGGTTATGGCTACACCTTC,CASSYGQGEGYGYTF
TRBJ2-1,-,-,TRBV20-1,TGCAGTGCTAATGGCCTAGGAGAACCGGGAGAGCAGTTCTTC,CSANGLGEPGEQFF
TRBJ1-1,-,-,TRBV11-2,TGTGCCAGCAGCTTAGATATCGGGGGGAACACTGAAGCTTTCTTT,CASSLDIGGNTEAFF
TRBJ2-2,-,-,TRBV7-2,TGTGCCAGCAGCTTAGGTCTAGCGAACACCGGGGAGCTGTTTTTT,CASSLGLANTGELFF
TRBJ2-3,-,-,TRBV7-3,TGTGCCAGCAGCTGGGGTCGAGACACAGATACGCAGTATTTT,CASSWGRDTDTQYF
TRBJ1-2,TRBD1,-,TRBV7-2,TGTGCCAGCAGCTTAGGGACCCGGGACAGGGGGCGTTTGCATGGCTACACCTTC,CASSLGTRDRGRLHGYTF
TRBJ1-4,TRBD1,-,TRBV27,TGTGCCAGCAGTTGGGAAGGACAGGCGGGGAAACTGTTTTTT,CASSWEGQAGKLFF
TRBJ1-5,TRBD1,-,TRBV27,TGTGCCAGCAGTACAAACAGGGGCCATCAGCCCCAGCATTTT,CASSTNRGHQPQHF
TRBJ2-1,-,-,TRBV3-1,TGTGCCAGCACCCCGGCACTAGGCTCCTACAATGAGCAGTTCTTC,CASTPALGSYNEQFF
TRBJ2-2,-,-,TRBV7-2,TGTGCCAGCAGCTTAGCTTCCAGCACCGGGGAGCTGTTTTTT,CASSLASSTGELFF
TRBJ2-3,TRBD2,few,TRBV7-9,TGTGCCAGCAGCTCCAGCGGGGGGTTCGCAGATACGCAGTATTTT,CASSSSGGFADTQYF
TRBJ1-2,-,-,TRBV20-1,TGCAGTGCTGTGGACGGGAACTATGGCTACACCTTC,CSAVDGNYGYTF
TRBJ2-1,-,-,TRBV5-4,TGTGCCAGCAGCTTGGAGCTCGGACAAGGATACAATGAGCAGTTCTTC,CASSLELGQGYNEQFF
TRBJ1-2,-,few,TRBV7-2,TGTGCCAGCAGCTTAGTTGGGGGGGACGGCTACACCTTC,CASSLVGGDGYTF
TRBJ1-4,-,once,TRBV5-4,TGTGCCAGCAGCTCACAAGGTTCCCCAACGGAAAAACTGTTTTTT,CASSSQGSPTEKLFF
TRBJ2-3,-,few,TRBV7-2,TGTGCCAGCCTCCCAGGCCCAGCAACCCTGGATACGCAGTATTTT,CASLPGPATLDTQYF
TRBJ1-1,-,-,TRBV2,TGTGCCAGCAGTGAACACAGGGTGGACACTGAAGCTTTCTTT,CASSEHRVDTEAFF
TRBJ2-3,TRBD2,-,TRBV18,TGTGCCAGCTCACCACCAGCGGGAGATGCAGATACGCAGTATTTT,CASSPPAGDADTQYF
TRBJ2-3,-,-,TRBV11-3,TGTGCCAGCAGCTTAGAGTCGATGGGCACAGATACGCAGTATTTT,CASSLESMGTDTQYF
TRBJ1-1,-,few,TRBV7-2,TGTGCCAGCAGCTGGACACGGAACACTGAAGCTTTCTTT,CASSWTRNTEAFF